This TCR beta chain was identified during a study of T cell changes during pregnancy in multiple sclerosis. The method was immunoSEQ multiplex PCR; TCRdb's version includes in-frame clones alone and lacks a portion of them. Of 65,000 to 85,000 clones in the sample, 94% are singletons; the top ten hold about 0.99%. Per the germline V gene, CDR1 is MDHEN and CDR2 is SYDVKM. V lost 5 bases and J 2 bases, leaving 21 bases between the germline ends. The length of the CDR3 is 17 residues. The receptor was isolated from a female donor in good health, enrolled as a control in a pregnancy study. The gene calls are TRBV28 and TRBJ1-1, with a tentative D call TRBD1 (5 bases). Sequences were derived from peripheral blood, sampled in the second trimester of pregnancy. This CDR3 reads CASSPQPFGWTNTEAFF. In DNA form, the CDR3 reads TGTGCCAGCAGTCCCCAGCCTTTTGGTTGGACAAACACTGAAGCTTTCTTT. The entire variable domain, with the rest obtained from reference TRBV28 and TRBJ1-1, is as follows: DVKVTQSSRYLVKRTGEKVFLECVQDMDHENMFWYRQDPGLGLRLIYFSYDVKMKEKGDIPEGYSVSREKKERFSLILESASTNQTSMYLCASSPQPFGWTNTEAFFGQGTRLTVV.